The 10 T cell receptor beta chains below come from one sample, sequenced in a study of T cells in localized non-small cell lung cancer. Using immunoSEQ multiplex PCR, the repertoire was profiled, and TCRdb retains in-frame clones only, with some absent. The table shows 35,000 to 40,000 clones, with more than 80% occurring only once. The specimen was peripheral blood, collected before any cancer treatment. The receptors derive from a female donor older than 55 with stage I lung adenocarcinoma.

This chain uses TRBV4-2 with TRBJ1-2, with D maybe TRBD1 (5 bases). V was cut by 0 bases and J by 8 bases, with 19 bases left in between. This CDR3 contains 16 residues. CDR1 and CDR2 (germline): LGHNA, YNFKEQ. The CDR3 here is CASSQDSRAVRDGYTF. CDR3 sequence (DNA): TGTGCCAGCAGCCAAGACAGCCGGGCCGTTAGGGACGGCTACACCTTC.

The rearrangement links TRBV6-4 to TRBJ2-1, with 7 bases aligning to TRBD2. Trimming cost V 8 bases and J 3 bases; bases outside gene matches: 7. Germline CDR1 reads MRHNA; CDR2 reads SNTAGT. The CDR3 contains 14 residues. The chain's CDR3 is CASAVTSSYNEQFF. The CDR3, as DNA: TGTGCCAGCGCCGTGACTAGCAGCTACAATGAGCAGTTCTTC.

The chain is built from TRBV4-1 and TRBJ2-5, with TRBD2 matching over 7 bases. This CDR3 contains 16 residues. The V gene's germline CDR1 is MGHRA and CDR2 YSYEKL. The trim removed 4 bases at V and 0 bases at J, leaving 8 bases unmatched. CDR3 protein: CASSPLKGGYQETQYF. As DNA, the CDR3 is TGCGCCAGCAGCCCCCTGAAGGGAGGGTACCAAGAGACCCAGTACTTC.

V and J are TRBV5-6 and TRBJ1-6; D not resolved. CDR1 is SGHDT and CDR2 is YYEEEE in the germline V gene. The length of the CDR3 is 16 residues. Trimming took off 4 bases at V and 8 bases at J, with 19 bases between the two ends. The CDR3 sequence: CASSKASGTGYSPLHF. CDR3 DNA: TGTGCCAGCAGCAAAGCTTCAGGAACGGGATATTCACCCCTCCACTTT.

This chain links TRBV5-6 with TRBJ1-5, with D perhaps TRBD1 (5 bases). Trimming removed 0 bases at V and 2 bases at J, with 15 bases between. Germline CDR1 SGHDT, CDR2 YYEEEE. The CDR3 runs to 17 residues. The CDR3, as DNA: TGTGCCAGCAGCTTGGGATTTCGGGGGGTTGGCAATCAGCCCCAGCATTTT. Translation gives CASSLGFRGVGNQPQHF.

The chain carries TRBV7-9 and TRBJ2-3, with TRBD1 matching over 9 bases. The length of the CDR3 is 15 residues. Germline CDR1 SEHNR, CDR2 FQNEAQ (reference sequence). Trimming cost V 1 base and J 3 bases; bases outside gene matches: 2. The CDR3: CASSLGGTGTDTQYF. CDR3 DNA: TGTGCCAGCAGCTTAGGAGGGACAGGGACAGATACGCAGTATTTT.

The chain carries TRBV9 and TRBJ2-5; no clear D. This CDR3 has 13 residues. Looked up from germline, CDR1 is SGDLS and CDR2 is YYNGEE. V lost 0 bases and J lost 1, with 4 bases in between. CDR3 DNA sequence: TGTGCCAGCAGCGTAGGGGGCCAAGAGACCCAGTACTTC. Translating it yields CASSVGGQETQYF.

The J gene is TRBJ2-1, the V gene TRBV5-1; a possible D gene is TRBD1 (5 bases). The CDR3 is made up of 13 amino acids. Germline V lookup: CDR1 SGHRS, CDR2 YFSETQ. V was pared by 4 bases and J by 4 bases, with 9 bases between. CDR3 loop: CASSLQEYNEQFF. The CDR3 nucleotides are TGCGCCAGCAGCCTACAGGAGTACAATGAGCAGTTCTTC.

V is TRBV28 and J is TRBJ2-3; D is undetermined. The CDR3 is made up of 13 amino acids. V lost 10 bases, J lost 0 bases, and 11 bases lay in between. From germline, CDR1 is MDHEN and CDR2 SYDVKM. DNA for the CDR3: TGTGCCACCTCGGAGCCTAGCACAGATACGCAGTATTTT. Encoded protein: CATSEPSTDTQYF. The variable domain in full, completed from reference TRBV28 and TRBJ2-3, reads DVKVTQSSRYLVKRTGEKVFLECVQDMDHENMFWYRQDPGLGLRLIYFSYDVKMKEKGDIPEGYSVSREKKERFSLILESASTNQTSMYLCATSEPSTDTQYFGPGTRLTVL.

The CDR3 spells CASSQRGTGVKVAEAFF. CDR3 DNA: TGTGCCAGCTCTCAACGCGGGACAGGGGTTAAAGTCGCTGAAGCTTTCTTT. The chain recombines TRBV18 with TRBJ1-1, with 10 bases lining up with TRBD1. The CDR3 is 17 residues long. After removal of 6 bases from V and 6 bases from J, the junction contained 16 bases not matched to a gene. The germline CDR1 and CDR2 sequences are KGHSH and LQKENI.